This T cell receptor (beta chain) was recorded in a study of cytomegalovirus exposure and HLA in healthy donors. This clone was detected only once. Produced via immunoSEQ multiplex PCR; TCRdb's table is partial and in-frame only. This sample has 140,000 to 150,000 clones, with roughly 90% found just once. CDR1 is SGHNT, CDR2 YYREEE, per germline (reference sequence). Trimming took 4 bases from V and 7 from J, leaving 20 bases between them. This CDR3 has 15 residues. The material sequenced was PBMCs. This sequence joins TRBV5-4 and TRBJ1-2, with D possibly matching TRBD1 (5 bases). This sequence originates from a man between 18 and 35 years old in good health and CMV-seronegative. The CDR3 region is CASSPFTRGAPGYTF. CDR3 DNA: TGTGCCAGCAGCCCGTTCACGCGGGGCGCGCCTGGCTACACCTTC.